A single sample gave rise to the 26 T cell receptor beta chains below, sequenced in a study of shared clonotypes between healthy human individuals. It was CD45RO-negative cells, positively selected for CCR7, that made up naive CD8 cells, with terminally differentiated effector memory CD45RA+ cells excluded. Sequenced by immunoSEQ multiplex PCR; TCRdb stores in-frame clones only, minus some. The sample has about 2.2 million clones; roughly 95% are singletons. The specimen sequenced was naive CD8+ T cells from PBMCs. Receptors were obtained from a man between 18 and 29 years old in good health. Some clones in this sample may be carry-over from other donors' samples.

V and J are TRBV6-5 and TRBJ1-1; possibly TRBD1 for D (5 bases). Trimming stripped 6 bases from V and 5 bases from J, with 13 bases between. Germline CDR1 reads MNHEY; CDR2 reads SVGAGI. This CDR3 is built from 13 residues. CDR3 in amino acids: CASSRQGTTEAFF. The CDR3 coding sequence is TGTGCCAGCAGCCGCCAGGGTACGACTGAAGCTTTCTTT.

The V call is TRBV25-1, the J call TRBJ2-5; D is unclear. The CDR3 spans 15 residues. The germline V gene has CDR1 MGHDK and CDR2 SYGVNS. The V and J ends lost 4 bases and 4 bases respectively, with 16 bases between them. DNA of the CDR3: TGTGCCAGCAGTGGCTCGTATGGGCGCTTAGAGACCCAGTACTTC. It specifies CASSGSYGRLETQYF.

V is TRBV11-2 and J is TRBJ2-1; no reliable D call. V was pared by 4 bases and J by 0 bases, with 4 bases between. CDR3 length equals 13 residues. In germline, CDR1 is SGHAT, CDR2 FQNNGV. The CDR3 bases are TGTGCCAGCAGCTGGGGCTCCTACAATGAGCAGTTCTTC. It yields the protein CASSWGSYNEQFF. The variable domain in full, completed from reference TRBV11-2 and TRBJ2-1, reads EAGVAQSPRYKIIEKRQSVAFWCNPISGHATLYWYQQILGQGPKLLIQFQNNGVVDDSQLPKDRFSAERLKGVDSTLKIQPAKLEDSAVYLCASSWGSYNEQFFGPGTRLTVL.

CDR3 region: CASSVVGGRRDEQFF. The CDR3 DNA reads TGTGCCAGCAGCGTAGTCGGCGGGAGGCGCGATGAGCAGTTCTTC. The chain couples TRBV9 to TRBJ2-1, with 8 bases lining up with TRBD2. V was pared by 0 bases and J by 8 bases, with 7 bases of the junction left unmatched. CDR1 and CDR2 (germline): SGDLS, YYNGEE. The CDR3 has 15 residues. Full variable domain (rest looked up from reference TRBV9 and TRBJ2-1): DSGVTQTPKHLITATGQRVTLRCSPRSGDLSVYWYQQSLDQGLQFLIQYYNGEERAKGNILERFSAQQFPDLHSELNLSSLELGDSALYFCASSVVGGRRDEQFFGPGTRLTVL.

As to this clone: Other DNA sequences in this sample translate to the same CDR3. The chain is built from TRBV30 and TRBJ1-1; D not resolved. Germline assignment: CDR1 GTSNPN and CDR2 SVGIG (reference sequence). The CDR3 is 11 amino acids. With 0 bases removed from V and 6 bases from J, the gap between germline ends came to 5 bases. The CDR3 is CAWSVLSEAFF. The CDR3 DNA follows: TGTGCCTGGAGTGTTTTATCTGAAGCTTTCTTT.

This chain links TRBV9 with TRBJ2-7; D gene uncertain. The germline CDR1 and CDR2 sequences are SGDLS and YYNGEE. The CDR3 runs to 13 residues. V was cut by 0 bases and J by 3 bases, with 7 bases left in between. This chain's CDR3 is CASSVAPNYEQYF. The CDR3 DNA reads TGTGCCAGCAGCGTAGCACCGAACTACGAGCAGTACTTC.

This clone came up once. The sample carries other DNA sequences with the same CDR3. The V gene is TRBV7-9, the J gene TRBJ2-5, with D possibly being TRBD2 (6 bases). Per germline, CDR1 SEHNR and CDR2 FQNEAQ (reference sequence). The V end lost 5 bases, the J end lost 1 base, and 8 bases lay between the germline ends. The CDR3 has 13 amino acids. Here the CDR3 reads CASSPGLQETQYF. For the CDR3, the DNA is TGTGCCAGCAGCCCGGGACTCCAAGAGACCCAGTACTTC.

The CDR3 loop reads CASSLQLAGSTDTQYF. CDR3 bases: TGTGCCAGCAGTTTGCAGCTAGCGGGAAGCACAGATACGCAGTATTTT. The chain links TRBV27 to TRBJ2-3; TRBD2 agrees at 9 bases. V trimming: 3 bases; J trimming: 0 bases; junction bases outside the gene matches: 4. This CDR3 comprises 16 residues. Germline CDR1 is MNHEY and CDR2 is SMNVEV (reference sequence).

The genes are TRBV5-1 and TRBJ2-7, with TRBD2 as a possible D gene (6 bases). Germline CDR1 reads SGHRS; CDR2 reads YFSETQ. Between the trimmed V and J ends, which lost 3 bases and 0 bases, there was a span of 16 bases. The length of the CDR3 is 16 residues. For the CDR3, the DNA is TGCGCCAGCAGCTGGGATGTCGCGGGAATCTCCTACGAGCAGTACTTC. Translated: CASSWDVAGISYEQYF. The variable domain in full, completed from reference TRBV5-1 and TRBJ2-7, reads KAGVTQTPRYLIKTRGQQVTLSCSPISGHRSVSWYQQTPGQGLQFLFEYFSETQRNKGNFPGRFSGRQFSNSRSEMNVSTLELGDSALYLCASSWDVAGISYEQYFGPGTRLTVT.

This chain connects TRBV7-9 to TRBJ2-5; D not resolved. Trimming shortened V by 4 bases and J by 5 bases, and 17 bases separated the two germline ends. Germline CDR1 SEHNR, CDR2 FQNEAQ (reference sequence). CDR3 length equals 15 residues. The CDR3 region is CASSSKTLNIETQYF. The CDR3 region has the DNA TGTGCCAGCAGCTCCAAGACCCTGAACATCGAGACCCAGTACTTC. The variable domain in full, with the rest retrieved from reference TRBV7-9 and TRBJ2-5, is DTGVSQNPRHKITKRGQNVTFRCDPISEHNRLYWYRQTLGQGPEFLTYFQNEAQLEKSRLLSDRFSAERPKGSFSTLEIQRTEQGDSAMYLCASSSKTLNIETQYFGPGTRLLVL.

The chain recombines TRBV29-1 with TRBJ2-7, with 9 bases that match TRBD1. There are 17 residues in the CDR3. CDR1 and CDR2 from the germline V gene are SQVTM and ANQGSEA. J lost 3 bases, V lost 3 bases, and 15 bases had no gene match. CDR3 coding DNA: TGCAGCGTTGAGGGGACAGGGAGCGAGCGGGGTAACTACGAGCAGTACTTC. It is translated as CSVEGTGSERGNYEQYF.

The chain's CDR3 is CSVLTFGGEASAKNIQYF. As DNA, the CDR3 is TGCAGCGTTTTAACGTTTGGGGGGGAGGCATCAGCCAAAAACATTCAGTACTTC. The chain carries TRBV29-1 and TRBJ2-4; the match to TRBD2 covers 7 bases. Germline CDR1 SQVTM, CDR2 ANQGSEA. The CDR3 covers 18 residues. The trim removed 5 bases at V and 0 bases at J, leaving 16 bases unmatched. The full variable domain, its missing parts supplied by reference TRBV29-1 and TRBJ2-4, is SAVISQKPSRDICQRGTSLTIQCQVDSQVTMMFWYRQQPGQSLTLIATANQGSEATYESGFVIDKFPISRPNLTFSTLTVSNMSPEDSSIYLCSVLTFGGEASAKNIQYFGAGTRLSVL.

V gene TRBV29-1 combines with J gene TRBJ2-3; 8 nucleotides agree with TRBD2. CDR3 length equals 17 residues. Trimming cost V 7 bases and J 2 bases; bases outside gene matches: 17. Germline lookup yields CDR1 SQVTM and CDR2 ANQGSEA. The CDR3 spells CSAGRGGIRDNTDTQYF. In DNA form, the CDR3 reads TGCAGCGCCGGACGGGGGGGGATTCGGGACAACACAGATACGCAGTATTTT.

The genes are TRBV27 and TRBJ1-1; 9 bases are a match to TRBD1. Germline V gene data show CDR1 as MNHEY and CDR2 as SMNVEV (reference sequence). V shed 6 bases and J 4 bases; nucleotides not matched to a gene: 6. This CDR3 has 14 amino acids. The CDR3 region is CASSLDRGSTEAFF. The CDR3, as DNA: TGTGCCAGCAGCCTCGACAGGGGGAGCACTGAAGCTTTCTTT.

The CDR3 is CASSSTGGNEQFF. As DNA, the CDR3 is TGTGCCAGCAGCTCGACAGGGGGCAATGAGCAGTTCTTC. The rearrangement links TRBV7-3 to TRBJ2-1, with TRBD1 matching over 9 bases. The CDR3 runs 13 residues. Trimming took 4 bases from V and 6 from J; bases not matched to a gene: 1. Germline CDR1 SGHTA, CDR2 FQGTGA.

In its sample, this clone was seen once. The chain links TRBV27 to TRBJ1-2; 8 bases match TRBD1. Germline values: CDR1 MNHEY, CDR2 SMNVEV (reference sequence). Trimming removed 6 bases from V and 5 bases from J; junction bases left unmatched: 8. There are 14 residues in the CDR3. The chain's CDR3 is CASRPKDREYGYTF. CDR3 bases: TGTGCCAGCAGACCAAAGGACAGGGAATATGGCTACACCTTC.

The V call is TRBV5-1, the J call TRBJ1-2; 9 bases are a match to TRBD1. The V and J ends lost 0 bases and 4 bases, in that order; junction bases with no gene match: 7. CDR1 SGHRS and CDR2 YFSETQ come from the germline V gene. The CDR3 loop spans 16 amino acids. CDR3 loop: CASSLAGGTGSYGYTF. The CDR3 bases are TGCGCCAGCAGCTTGGCCGGTGGGACAGGGAGCTATGGCTACACCTTC.

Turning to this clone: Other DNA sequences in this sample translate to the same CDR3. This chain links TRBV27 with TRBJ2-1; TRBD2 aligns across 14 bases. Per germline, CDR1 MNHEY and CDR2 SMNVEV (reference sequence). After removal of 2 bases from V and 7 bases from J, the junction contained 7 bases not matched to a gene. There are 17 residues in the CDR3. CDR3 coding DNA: TGTGCCAGCAGTTTACCGACGACTAGCGGGAGGGTTAATGAGCAGTTCTTC. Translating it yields CASSLPTTSGRVNEQFF.

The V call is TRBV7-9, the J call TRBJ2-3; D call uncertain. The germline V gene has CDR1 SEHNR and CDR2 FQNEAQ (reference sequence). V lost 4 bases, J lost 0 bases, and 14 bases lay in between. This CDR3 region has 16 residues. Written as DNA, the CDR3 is TGTGCCAGCAGCTCAACCGAAATAAGAAGCACAGATACGCAGTATTTT. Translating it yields CASSSTEIRSTDTQYF.

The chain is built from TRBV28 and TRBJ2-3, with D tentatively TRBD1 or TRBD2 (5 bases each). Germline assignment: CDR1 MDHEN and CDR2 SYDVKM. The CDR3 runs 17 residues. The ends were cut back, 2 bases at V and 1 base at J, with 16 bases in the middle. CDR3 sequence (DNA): TGTGCCAGCAGTTTAGAGGGCAGCCTACAGGGCACAGATACGCAGTATTTT. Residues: CASSLEGSLQGTDTQYF.

CDR3 region: CASSLAPGVDEQYF. In nucleotides, the CDR3 is TGTGCCAGCAGCTTAGCGCCAGGTGTAGACGAGCAGTACTTC. The chain employs TRBV7-8 and TRBJ2-7; D is unclear. V gave up 0 bases and J gave up 5 bases, with 11 bases separating them. The CDR3 is 14 residues long. Germline-derived CDR1 and CDR2 are SGHVS and FQNEAQ.

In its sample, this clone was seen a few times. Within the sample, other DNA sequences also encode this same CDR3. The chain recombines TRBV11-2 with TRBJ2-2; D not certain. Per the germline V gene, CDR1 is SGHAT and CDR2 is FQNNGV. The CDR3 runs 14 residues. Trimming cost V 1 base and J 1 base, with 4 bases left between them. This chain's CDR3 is CASSLVGNTGELFF. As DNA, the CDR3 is TGTGCCAGCAGCTTAGTCGGGAACACCGGGGAGCTGTTTTTT.

The CDR3 bases are TGTGCCAGCAGTGAACTATTTGGGGGGCCGGGCACCGGGGAGCTGTTTTTT. Protein: CASSELFGGPGTGELFF. This chain uses TRBV25-1 with TRBJ2-2; the D call may be TRBD1 or TRBD2 (6 bases each). The germline V gene encodes CDR1 MGHDK and CDR2 SYGVNS. V lost 2 bases and J 4 bases, leaving 17 bases between the germline ends. This CDR3 has 17 residues.

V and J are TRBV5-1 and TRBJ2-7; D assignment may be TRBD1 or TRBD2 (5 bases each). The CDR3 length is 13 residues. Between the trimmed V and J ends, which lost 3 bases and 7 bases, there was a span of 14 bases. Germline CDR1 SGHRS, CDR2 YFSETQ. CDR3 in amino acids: CASSWGPDQEQYF. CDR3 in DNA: TGCGCCAGCAGCTGGGGACCAGATCAAGAGCAGTACTTC.

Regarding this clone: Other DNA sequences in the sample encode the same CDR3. The DNA for the CDR3 is TGTGCCAGCAGTTTTGGTGGGTTACCCTACGAGCAGTACTTC. This gives the protein CASSFGGLPYEQYF. J is TRBJ2-7 and V is TRBV27; no definite D call. Trimming took off 3 bases at V and 2 bases at J, with 11 bases between the two ends. CDR1 and CDR2 from the germline V gene are MNHEY and SMNVEV (reference sequence). This CDR3 is built from 14 residues.

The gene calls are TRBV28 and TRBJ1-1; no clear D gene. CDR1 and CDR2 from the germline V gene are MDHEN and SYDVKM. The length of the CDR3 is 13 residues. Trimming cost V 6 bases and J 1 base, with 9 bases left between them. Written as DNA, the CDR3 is TGTGCCAGCAGGTTTCAGTCGAACACTGAAGCTTTCTTT. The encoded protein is CASRFQSNTEAFF.